These 15 T cell receptor beta chains were all obtained from the same sample, sequenced in a study of CD8+ T cells in alopecia areata. Extracted from the samples, RNA was reverse transcribed into cDNA to serve as the sequencing template. Clones were sequenced by immunoSEQ multiplex PCR, and TCRdb holds only the in-frame ones, with some missing. Among roughly 120,000 clones listed, around 50% were seen once. Treatment meaning: oral pan-JAK inhibitor, 5-10 mg twice daily. The sample here was CD8+ T cells sorted from blood, taken at week 24, from a patient treated with tofacitinib. The receptors derive from a human donor with alopecia areata.

The chain employs TRBV7-9 and TRBJ1-2; 8 nucleotides line up with TRBD1. V was pared by 4 bases and J by 5 bases, with 9 bases of the junction left unmatched. The germline CDR1 and CDR2 sequences are SEHNR and FQNEAQ (reference sequence). This CDR3 region has 15 residues. The CDR3 loop reads CASSSRDRPEYGYTF. DNA of the CDR3: TGTGCCAGCAGCTCCCGGGACAGGCCTGAGTATGGCTACACCTTC.

This chain uses TRBV2 with TRBJ2-7; TRBD2 agrees at 7 bases. The ends lost 11 bases at V and 3 bases at J; junction bases unmatched: 7. This CDR3 has 12 residues. CDR1 and CDR2 from the germline V gene are SNHLY and FYNNEI. The CDR3 loop is CAGGDSNYEQYF. The CDR3 nucleotides are TGTGCCGGGGGGGACTCCAACTACGAGCAGTACTTC.

The chain links TRBV30 to TRBJ2-7; 8 nucleotides line up with TRBD1. Germline-derived CDR1 and CDR2 are GTSNPN and SVGIG (reference sequence). V trimming: 7 bases; J trimming: 7 bases; junction bases outside the gene matches: 9. The CDR3 is made up of 12 amino acids. The CDR3 is CASDRDNGEQYF. CDR3 DNA sequence: TGTGCCTCGGACAGGGACAACGGGGAGCAGTACTTC.

This clone was seen only a few times. The CDR3, as DNA: TGCGCCAGCAGCTTGGAGTTTGAGTTGGGGACGGACTATAATGAAAAACTGTTTTTT. Translating gives CASSLEFELGTDYNEKLFF. The chain uses TRBV5-1 and TRBJ1-4, with D possibly matching TRBD1 (5 bases). CDR1 and CDR2 from the germline V gene are SGHRS and YFSETQ. The CDR3 is made up of 19 amino acids. The V gene lost 0 bases and the J gene lost 4 bases, with 22 bases spanning the gap.

The chain links TRBV7-9 to TRBJ2-7; the D is unclear. The CDR3 loop spans 15 amino acids. V dropped 8 bases and J dropped 3 bases, with 20 bases sitting between them. Germline V gene sequence: CDR1 SEHNR, CDR2 FQNEAQ (reference sequence). The DNA of the CDR3 is TGTGCCAGCGGACCCGGTGAGACGGCGTACTACGAGCAGTACTTC. This sequence encodes CASGPGETAYYEQYF.

The V and J genes are TRBV19 and TRBJ1-5, with D possibly matching TRBD1 (5 bases). V was clipped by 5 bases and J by 0 bases, with 11 bases between them. From germline, CDR1 is LNHDA and CDR2 SQIVND (reference sequence). CDR3 length: 15 amino acids. In DNA form, the CDR3 reads TGTGCCAGTAGTTTTCGACAGCTTAGCAATCAGCCCCAGCATTTT. Protein sequence: CASSFRQLSNQPQHF.

This clone appeared a single time. The same CDR3 can be traced to other DNA sequences in this sample. The genes are TRBV30 and TRBJ2-7; D unresolved. Germline V lookup: CDR1 GTSNPN, CDR2 SVGIG (reference sequence). The CDR3 sequence is 12 residues long. With 0 bases removed from V and 0 bases from J, the gap between germline ends came to 3 bases. For the CDR3, the DNA is TGTGCCTGGAGTGTAGTCTCCTACGAGCAGTACTTC. This sequence encodes CAWSVVSYEQYF.

The rearrangement links TRBV9 to TRBJ2-5; 7 bases are a match to TRBD1. The CDR3 runs 15 residues. V was clipped by 7 bases and J by 0 bases; unmatched bases: 9. Germline V gene sequence: CDR1 SGDLS, CDR2 YYNGEE. CDR3 protein: CASSPGQLYQETQYF. CDR3 sequence (DNA): TGTGCCAGCTCCCCGGGACAGCTGTACCAAGAGACCCAGTACTTC.

V gene TRBV15 combines with J gene TRBJ1-2; D not certain. V lost 0 bases to trimming and J lost 7 bases, with 6 bases between them. Germline assignment: CDR1 LNHNV and CDR2 YYDKDF (reference sequence). The CDR3 covers 12 residues. CDR3: CATSREGSGYTF. CDR3 DNA sequence: TGTGCCACCAGCAGAGAGGGCAGTGGCTACACCTTC.

V and J are TRBV7-4 and TRBJ2-1; TRBD2 matches at 11 bases. Losses at the gene ends were 5 bases for V and 9 bases for J; bases not matched to a gene: 3. The CDR3 runs to 13 residues. Germline V lookup: CDR1 SGHVT, CDR2 SQSDAQ. The CDR3 loop reads CASSLGLAGEQFF. The CDR3 DNA reads TGTGCCAGCAGCCTAGGACTAGCGGGTGAGCAGTTCTTC.

V is TRBV29-1 and J is TRBJ2-1; 7 bases agree with TRBD1. Germline V gives CDR1 SQVTM, CDR2 ANQGSEA. The trim removed 8 bases at V and 6 bases at J, leaving 10 bases unmatched. The CDR3 spans 13 residues. Here the CDR3 reads CSSVTGLSNEQFF. In DNA, the CDR3 is TGCAGCAGTGTGACAGGGTTAAGCAATGAGCAGTTCTTC.

The chain couples TRBV5-6 to TRBJ2-2; the D gene is possibly TRBD2 (6 bases). Germline CDR1 is SGHDT and CDR2 is YYEEEE. The CDR3 length is 16 residues. Deletions cut 3 bases from V and 6 bases from J, with 18 bases between. The CDR3 protein is CASSSWTFGGAGELFF. The CDR3 nucleotides are TGTGCCAGCAGCTCTTGGACGTTTGGAGGGGCCGGGGAGCTGTTTTTT.

CDR3 sequence reads: CASSPRWRDRPGNTIYF. In DNA form, the CDR3 reads TGTGCCAGCAGCCCCCGATGGCGGGACAGGCCTGGAAACACCATATATTTT. V usage is TRBV7-6 and J usage is TRBJ1-3; 8 nucleotides align to TRBD1. Germline trimming cut 5 bases from V and 2 bases from J; bases unmatched to any gene: 11. CDR1 and CDR2 from the germline V gene are SGHVS and FNYEAQ. The CDR3 is made up of 17 amino acids.

The gene calls are TRBV7-2 and TRBJ2-7; D may be TRBD1 or TRBD2 (6 bases each). V was shortened by 6 bases and J by 0 bases, with 12 bases between the two germline ends. Germline V gives CDR1 SGHTA, CDR2 FQGNSA. This CDR3 is 14 amino acids long. CDR3 amino acids: CASSWGAVSYEQYF. For the CDR3, the DNA is TGTGCCAGCAGTTGGGGGGCGGTCTCCTACGAGCAGTACTTC.

The CDR3 region is CASSKTGNIDTQYF. CDR3 nucleotides: TGTGCCAGCAGCAAGACAGGGAACATAGATACGCAGTATTTT. The V call is TRBV13, the J call TRBJ2-3; 7 bases fit TRBD1. After removal of 5 bases from V and 5 bases from J, the junction contained 7 bases not matched to a gene. Germline V gives CDR1 PRHDT, CDR2 FYEKMQ (reference sequence). CDR3 length equals 14 residues.